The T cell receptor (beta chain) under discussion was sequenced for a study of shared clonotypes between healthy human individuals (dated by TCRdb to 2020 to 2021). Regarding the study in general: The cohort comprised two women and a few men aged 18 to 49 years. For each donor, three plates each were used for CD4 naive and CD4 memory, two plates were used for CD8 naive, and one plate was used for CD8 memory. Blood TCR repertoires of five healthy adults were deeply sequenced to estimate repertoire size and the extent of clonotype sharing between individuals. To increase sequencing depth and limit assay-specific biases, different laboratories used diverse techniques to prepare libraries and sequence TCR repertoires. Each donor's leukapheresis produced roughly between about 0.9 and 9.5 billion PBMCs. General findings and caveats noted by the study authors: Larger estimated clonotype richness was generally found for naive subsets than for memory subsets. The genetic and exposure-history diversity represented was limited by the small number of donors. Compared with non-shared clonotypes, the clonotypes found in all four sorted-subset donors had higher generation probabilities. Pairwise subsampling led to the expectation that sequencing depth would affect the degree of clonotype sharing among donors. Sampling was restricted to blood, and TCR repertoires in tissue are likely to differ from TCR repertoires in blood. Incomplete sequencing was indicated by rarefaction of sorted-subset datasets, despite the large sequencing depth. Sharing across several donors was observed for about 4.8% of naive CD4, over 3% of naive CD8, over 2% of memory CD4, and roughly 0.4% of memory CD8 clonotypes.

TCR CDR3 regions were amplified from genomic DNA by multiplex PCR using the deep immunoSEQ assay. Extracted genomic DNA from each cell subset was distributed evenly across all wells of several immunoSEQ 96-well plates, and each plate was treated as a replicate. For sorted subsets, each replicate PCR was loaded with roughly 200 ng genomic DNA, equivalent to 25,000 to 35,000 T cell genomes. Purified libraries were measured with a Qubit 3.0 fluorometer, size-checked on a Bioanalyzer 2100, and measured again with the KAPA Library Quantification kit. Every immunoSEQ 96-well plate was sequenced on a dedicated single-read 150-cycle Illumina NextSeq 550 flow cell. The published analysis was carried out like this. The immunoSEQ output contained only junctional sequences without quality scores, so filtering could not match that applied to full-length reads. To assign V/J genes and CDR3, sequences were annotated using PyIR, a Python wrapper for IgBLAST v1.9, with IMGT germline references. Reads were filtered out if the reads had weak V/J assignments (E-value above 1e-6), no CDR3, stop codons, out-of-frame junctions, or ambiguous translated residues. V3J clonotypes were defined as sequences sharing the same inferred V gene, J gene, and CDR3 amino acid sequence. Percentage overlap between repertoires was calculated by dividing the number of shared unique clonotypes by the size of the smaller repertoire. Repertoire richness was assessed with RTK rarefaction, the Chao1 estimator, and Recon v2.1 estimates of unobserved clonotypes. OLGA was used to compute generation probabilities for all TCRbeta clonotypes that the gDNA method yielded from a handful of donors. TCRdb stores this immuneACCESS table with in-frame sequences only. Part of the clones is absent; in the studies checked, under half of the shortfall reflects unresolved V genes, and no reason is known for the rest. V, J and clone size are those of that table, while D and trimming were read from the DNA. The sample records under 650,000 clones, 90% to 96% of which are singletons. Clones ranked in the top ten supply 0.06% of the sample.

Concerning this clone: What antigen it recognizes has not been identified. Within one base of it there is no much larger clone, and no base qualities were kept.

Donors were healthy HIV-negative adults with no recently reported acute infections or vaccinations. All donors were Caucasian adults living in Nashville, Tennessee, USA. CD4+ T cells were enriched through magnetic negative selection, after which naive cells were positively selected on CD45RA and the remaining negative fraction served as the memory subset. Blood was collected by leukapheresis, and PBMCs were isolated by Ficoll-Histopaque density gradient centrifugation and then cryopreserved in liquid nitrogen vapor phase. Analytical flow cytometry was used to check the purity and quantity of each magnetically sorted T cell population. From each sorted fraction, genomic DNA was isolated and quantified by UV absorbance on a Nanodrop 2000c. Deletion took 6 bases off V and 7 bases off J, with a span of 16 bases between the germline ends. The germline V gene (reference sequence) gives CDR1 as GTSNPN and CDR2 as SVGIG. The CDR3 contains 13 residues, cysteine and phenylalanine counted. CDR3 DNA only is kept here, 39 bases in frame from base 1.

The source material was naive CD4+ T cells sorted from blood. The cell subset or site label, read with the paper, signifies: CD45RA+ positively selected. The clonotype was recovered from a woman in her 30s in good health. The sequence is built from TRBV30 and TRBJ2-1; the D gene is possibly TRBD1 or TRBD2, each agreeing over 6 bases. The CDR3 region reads CACARTGANEQFF. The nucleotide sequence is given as TGTGCCTGCGCCAGGACGGGGGCAAATGAGCAGTTCTTC.